This T cell receptor beta chain was identified in a study of cytomegalovirus exposure and HLA in healthy donors. Notes on the study in general: The authors enumerated over 150 TCR beta chains as linked to cytomegalovirus. An analysis done earlier found most TCR beta V segments productive about 87% or about 30% of the time.

Worth noting for this clone: Its antigen is as yet unknown.

Amplification used 60 Vbeta primers and 13 Jbeta primers. The method was immunoSEQ multiplex PCR; TCRdb's version includes in-frame clones alone and lacks a portion of them. This table holds about 120,000 clones, 70% to 85% found once. Whereas donors were nominally healthy upon sampling, unrecorded immune exposures were probable. Germline loops: CDR1 GTSNPN, CDR2 SVGIG (reference sequence). The CDR3 has 13 residues. V dropped 6 bases and J dropped 1 base, with 12 bases sitting between them. The sample consisted of PBMCs. J is TRBJ1-1 and V is TRBV30, with a weak D call TRBD1 (5 bases). This receptor was obtained from a woman between 50 and 59 years old in good health and CMV-seronegative. CDR3 nucleotides: TGTGCCTGCATACAGGCGCCGAACACTGAAGCTTTCTTT. It translates to CACIQAPNTEAFF.